This T cell receptor (beta chain) was recovered during a study of shared clonotypes between healthy human individuals. Only in-frame clones appear in the TCRdb table, and some are missing; sequencing was by immunoSEQ multiplex PCR. Here the sample spans around 510,000 clones, roughly 79% being singletons. J was trimmed by 3 bases and V by 4 bases; bases with no gene match: 4. This CDR3 is built from 14 residues. Per germline, CDR1 SGHNT and CDR2 YYREEE (reference sequence). This rearrangement joins TRBV5-4 to TRBJ2-7; 10 bases map to TRBD2. The specimen sequenced was PBMCs. This TCR was recovered from a woman between 35 and 50 years old in good health. Some clones in this sample may be carry-over from other donors' samples. This chain's CDR3 is CASSPSGRVYEQYF. Here the CDR3 DNA reads TGTGCCAGCAGCCCCAGCGGGAGGGTCTACGAGCAGTACTTC.